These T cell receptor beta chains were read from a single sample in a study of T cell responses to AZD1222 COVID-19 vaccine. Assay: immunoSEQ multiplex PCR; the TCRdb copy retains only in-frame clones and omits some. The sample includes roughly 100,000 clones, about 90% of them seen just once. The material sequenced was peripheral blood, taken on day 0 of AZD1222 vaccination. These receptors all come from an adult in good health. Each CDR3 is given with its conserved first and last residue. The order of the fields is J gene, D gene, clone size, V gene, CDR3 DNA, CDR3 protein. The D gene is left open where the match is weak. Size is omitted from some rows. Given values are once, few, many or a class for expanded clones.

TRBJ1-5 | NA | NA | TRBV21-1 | TGTGCCAGCAGCATCTTAGGGGTGCAGCCCCAGCATTTT | CASSILGVQPQHF
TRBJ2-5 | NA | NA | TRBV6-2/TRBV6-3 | TGTGCCAGCAGTTACCCTCCCGCGTTAATAGTTACAGAACAAGAGACCCAGTACTTC | CASSYPPALIVTEQETQYF
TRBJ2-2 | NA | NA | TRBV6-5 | TGTGCCAGCAGGACCAGTGACCTGGAGCTGTTTTTT | CASRTSDLELFF
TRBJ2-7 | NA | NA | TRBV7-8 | TGTGCCAGCAGCTTTGACCTAGCCTACGAGCAGTACTTC | CASSFDLAYEQYF
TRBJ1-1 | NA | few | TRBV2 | TGTGCCAGCAGTGAATGGACTCCGAGGGACACTGAAGCTTTCTTT | CASSEWTPRDTEAFF
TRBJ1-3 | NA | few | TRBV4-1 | TGCGCCAGCAGCCAAGATCACCTGGGGCGGGGAAACACCATATATTTT | CASSQDHLGRGNTIYF
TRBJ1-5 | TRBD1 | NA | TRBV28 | TGTGCCAGCAGTTTAATCGGGACAGGGTCGTATCAGCCCCAGCATTTT | CASSLIGTGSYQPQHF
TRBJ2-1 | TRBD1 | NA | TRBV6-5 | TGTGCCAGCAGCAGGGACAGTTACAATGAGCAGTTCTTC | CASSRDSYNEQFF
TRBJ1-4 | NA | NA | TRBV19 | TGTGCCAGTAGTATAGATAGCAGACGAGATGAAAAACTGTTTTTT | CASSIDSRRDEKLFF
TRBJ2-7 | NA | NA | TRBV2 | TGTGCCAGCAGTGATCAGGGAAGTAGTTACGAGCAGTACTTC | CASSDQGSSYEQYF
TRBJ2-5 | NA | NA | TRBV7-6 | TGTGCCAGCAGCCCCCCGTTGGGGAGCGCCCAGTACTTC | CASSPPLGSAQYF
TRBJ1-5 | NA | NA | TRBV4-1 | TGCGCCAGCAGCCAAGGGACTTTTGTAAGCAATCAGCCCCAGCATTTT | CASSQGTFVSNQPQHF
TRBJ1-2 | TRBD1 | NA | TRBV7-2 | TGTGCCAGCAGCCCGGGACAGGGGTTCTATGGCTACACCTTC | CASSPGQGFYGYTF
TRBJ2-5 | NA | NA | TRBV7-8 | TGTGCCAGCAGCGCAAGGTTCCGATTAGAGACCCAGTACTTC | CASSARFRLETQYF
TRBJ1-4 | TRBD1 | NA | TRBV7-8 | TGTGCCAGCAGCCGGGACAGGGCGGAAAAACTGTTTTTT | CASSRDRAEKLFF
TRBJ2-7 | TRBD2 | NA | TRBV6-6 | TGTGCCAGCAGTTACGCCAGGGAGGGCCAGTACTTC | CASSYAREGQYF
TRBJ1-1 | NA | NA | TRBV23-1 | TGCGCCAGCAGTCGCCAAAGGGGGAACACTGAAGCTTTCTTT | CASSRQRGNTEAFF
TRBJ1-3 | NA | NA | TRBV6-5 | TGTGCCAGCAAAAGGGGGACAAACACCATATATTTT | CASKRGTNTIYF
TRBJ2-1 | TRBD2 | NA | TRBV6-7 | TGTGCCAGCAGGGGACTAGCGGTCTACAATGAGCAGTTCTTC | CASRGLAVYNEQFF
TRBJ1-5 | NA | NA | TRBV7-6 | TGTGCCAGCAGCTTAGGGTCCTTCGCCGTGGGGCCCCAGCATTTT | CASSLGSFAVGPQHF
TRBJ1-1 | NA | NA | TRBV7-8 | TGTGCCAGCAGCTGGGGCGCGAACACTGAAGCTTTCTTT | CASSWGANTEAFF
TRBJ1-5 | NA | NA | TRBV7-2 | TGTGCCAGCAGCTTAGTAGGGGGTCGTGTGCCCCAGCATTTT | CASSLVGGRVPQHF
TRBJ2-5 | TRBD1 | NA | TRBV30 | TGTGCCGCCAACCCTGGGGGACAGCTTCAAGAGACCCAGTACTTC | CAANPGGQLQETQYF
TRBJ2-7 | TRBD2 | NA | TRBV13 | TGTGCCAGCAGCTCGGGACTAGACTACGAGCAGTACTTC | CASSSGLDYEQYF
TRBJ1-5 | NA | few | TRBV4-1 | TGCGCCAGCAGCCAAGGGACAGGCAATCAGCCCCAGCATTTT | CASSQGTGNQPQHF
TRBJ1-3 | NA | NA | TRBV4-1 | TGCGCCAGCAGCCCGCAACACCTCGGAAACACCATATATTTT | CASSPQHLGNTIYF
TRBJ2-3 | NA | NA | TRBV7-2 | TGTGCCAGCAGCTCCCACTTTAGGACAGATACGCAGTATTTT | CASSSHFRTDTQYF
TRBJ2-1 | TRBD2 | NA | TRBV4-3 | TGCGCCAGCAGCCAAGACAGCGGGGCCTACAATGAGCAGTTCTTC | CASSQDSGAYNEQFF
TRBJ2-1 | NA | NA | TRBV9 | TGTGCCAGCAGCGTAGAAGAGTTATGGGATGAGCAGTTCTTC | CASSVEELWDEQFF
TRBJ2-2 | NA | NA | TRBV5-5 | TGTGCCAGCAGCTTGACGGGGGCCCCCACCGGGGAGCTGTTTTTT | CASSLTGAPTGELFF
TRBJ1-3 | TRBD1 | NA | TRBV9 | TGTGCCAGCAGCGTAGGAACAGGGGGCGCCTTGGGCACCATATATTTT | CASSVGTGGALGTIYF
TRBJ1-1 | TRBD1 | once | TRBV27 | TGTGCCAGCAGCAGACAGGGCTTGGACACTGAAGCTTTCTTT | CASSRQGLDTEAFF
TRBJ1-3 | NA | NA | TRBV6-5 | TGTGCCAGCAGTACAGAGTATGGAAACACCATATATTTT | CASSTEYGNTIYF
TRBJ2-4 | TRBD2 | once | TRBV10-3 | TGTGCGAATCTTGATAGGGTGCGGGGGGGGTCGAACGCCAAAAACATTCAGTACTTC | CANLDRVRGGSNAKNIQYF
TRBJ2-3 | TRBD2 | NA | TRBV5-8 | TGTGCCAGCAGCACTGGGACTAGCGGGGGCCGGGGAGATACGCAGTATTTT | CASSTGTSGGRGDTQYF